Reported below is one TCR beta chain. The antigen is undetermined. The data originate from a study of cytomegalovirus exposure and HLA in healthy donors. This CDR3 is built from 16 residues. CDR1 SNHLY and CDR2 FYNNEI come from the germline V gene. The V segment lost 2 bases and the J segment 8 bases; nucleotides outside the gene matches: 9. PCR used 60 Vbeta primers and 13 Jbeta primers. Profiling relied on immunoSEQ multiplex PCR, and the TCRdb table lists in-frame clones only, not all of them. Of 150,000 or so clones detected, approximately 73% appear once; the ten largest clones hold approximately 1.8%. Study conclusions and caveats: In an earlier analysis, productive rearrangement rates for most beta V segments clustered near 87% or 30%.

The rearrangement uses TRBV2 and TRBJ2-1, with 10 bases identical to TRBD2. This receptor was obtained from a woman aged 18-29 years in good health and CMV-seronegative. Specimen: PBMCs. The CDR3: CASSETSGATVDEQFF. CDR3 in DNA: TGTGCCAGCAGTGAAACTAGCGGGGCCACCGTAGATGAGCAGTTCTTC. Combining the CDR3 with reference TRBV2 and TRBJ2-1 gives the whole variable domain EPEVTQTPSHQVTQMGQEVILRCVPISNHLYFYWYRQILGQKVEFLVSFYNNEISEKSEIFDDQFSVERPDGSNFTLKIRSTKLEDSAMYFCASSETSGATVDEQFFGPGTRLTVL.